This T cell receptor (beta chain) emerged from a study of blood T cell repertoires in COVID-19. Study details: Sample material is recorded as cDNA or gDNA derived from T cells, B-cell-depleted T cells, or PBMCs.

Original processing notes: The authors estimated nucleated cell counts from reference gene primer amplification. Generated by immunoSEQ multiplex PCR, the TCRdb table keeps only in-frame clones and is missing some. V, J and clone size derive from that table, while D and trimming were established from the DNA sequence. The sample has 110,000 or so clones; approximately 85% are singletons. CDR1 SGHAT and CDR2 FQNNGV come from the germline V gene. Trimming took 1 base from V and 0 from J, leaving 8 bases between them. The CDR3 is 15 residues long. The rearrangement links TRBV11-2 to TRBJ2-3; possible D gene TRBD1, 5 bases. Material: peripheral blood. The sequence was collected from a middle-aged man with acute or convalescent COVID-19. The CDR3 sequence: CASSLVGPSTDTQYF. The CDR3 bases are TGTGCCAGCAGCTTAGTGGGGCCTAGCACAGATACGCAGTATTTT. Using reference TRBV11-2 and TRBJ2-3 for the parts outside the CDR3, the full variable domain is EAGVAQSPRYKIIEKRQSVAFWCNPISGHATLYWYQQILGQGPKLLIQFQNNGVVDDSQLPKDRFSAERLKGVDSTLKIQPAKLEDSAVYLCASSLVGPSTDTQYFGPGTRLTVL.